This T cell receptor (beta chain) emerged from a study of T cells in Graves' hyperthyroidism and ophthalmopathy. The study's findings and limits: Model output signaled ophthalmopathy a median approximately 6 months ahead of onset.

In the case of this clonotype: Its antigen is unknown.

The investigators amplified TCR beta CDR3 regions from RNA transcripts. First-round RT-PCR with HTBI primers amplified the TCR CDR3 region. TCRdb re-derived calls from the multiplex PCR reads in MiXCR, one entry per CDR3 protein. The table lists roughly 740,000 distinct CDR3 sequences, approximately 16% of them singletons, with around 8.1% in the top ten. V was pared by 6 bases and J by 6 bases, with 12 bases between. CDR1 is MNHNS, CDR2 SASEGT, per germline. This CDR3 comprises 13 residues. The TCR originated in a man younger than 35 with Graves' hyperthyroidism. The sequenced material came from blood. This sequence joins TRBV6-1 and TRBJ1-5, with a weak D call TRBD1 (5 bases). The CDR3 loop reads CASSPAGPQPQHF. CDR3 coding DNA: TGTGCCAGCAGCCCGGCAGGGCCTCAGCCCCAGCATTTT.